Listed here are 12 T cell receptor beta chains from one sample, sequenced in a study of T cells after yellow fever vaccination. TCRdb redid the calling of the 5' RACE reads with MiXCR, one entry per CDR3 protein. The sample carries a few hundred thousand distinct CDR3 sequences, about 4% recorded once. This material consisted of PBMCs, taken 5 days after the yellow fever booster vaccination. Source of these receptors: a man between 18 and 29 years old who received the YFV17D yellow fever vaccine.

The J gene is TRBJ2-7, the V gene TRBV7-9, with D perhaps TRBD1 (5 bases). Trimming removed 0 bases at V and 0 bases at J, with 9 bases between. CDR1 is SEHNR and CDR2 is FQNEAQ in the germline V gene (reference sequence). The length of the CDR3 is 15 residues. The chain's CDR3 is CASSLAVTDSYEQYF. DNA for the CDR3: TGTGCCAGCAGCTTAGCCGTGACAGACTCCTACGAGCAGTACTTC.

The CDR3 DNA sequence: TGTGCCATCAGTACTAGCGGGGGGGCTGGGGCCAACGTCCTGACTTTC. As protein: CAISTSGGAGANVLTF. This sequence joins TRBV10-3 and TRBJ2-6, with 13 bases fitting TRBD2. V was clipped by 5 bases and J by 2 bases; unmatched bases: 0. The CDR3 has 16 residues. In germline, CDR1 is ENHRY, CDR2 SYGVKD.

The chain recombines TRBV18 with TRBJ1-1; tentatively, D is TRBD1 (5 bases). The germline V gene has CDR1 KGHSH and CDR2 LQKENI. V was trimmed by 5 bases and J by 0 bases, leaving 13 bases between them. The CDR3 length is 15 residues. This CDR3 reads CASSTSTEMNTEAFF. In nucleotides, the CDR3 is TGTGCCAGCTCAACCTCGACAGAGATGAACACTGAAGCTTTCTTT.

This clonotype was counted only a few times. The rearrangement uses TRBV4-1 and TRBJ1-1, with D possibly TRBD1 on 5 matching bases. Trimming stripped 4 bases from V and 0 bases from J, with 12 bases between. Germline V gene data show CDR1 as MGHRA and CDR2 as YSYEKL. CDR3 length equals 15 residues. The CDR3 DNA is TGCGCCAGCAGCCTGTTCACAGGAATGAACACTGAAGCTTTCTTT. Encoded protein: CASSLFTGMNTEAFF.

J is TRBJ2-3 and V is TRBV10-3; 9 bases match TRBD1. V lost 3 bases and J lost 3; bases outside the gene matches: 10. This CDR3 region has 17 residues. Germline CDR1 ENHRY, CDR2 SYGVKD. CDR3 nucleotides: TGTGCCATCAGTGACCGGAGCCGGGACAGGGTGACAGATACGCAGTATTTT. Translated: CAISDRSRDRVTDTQYF.

This clonotype showed up many times. This chain joins TRBV7-8 and TRBJ1-1, with D possibly being TRBD1 (5 bases). V was cut by 1 base and J by 4 bases, with 16 bases left in between. CDR1 and CDR2 (germline): SGHVS, FQNEAQ. This CDR3 has 16 residues. The CDR3 coding sequence is TGTGCCAGCAGCTTAGTTCCAGGGCTTATCCTCACTGAAGCTTTCTTT. Translation gives CASSLVPGLILTEAFF.

The rearrangement links TRBV7-2 to TRBJ1-2; 7 bases fit TRBD1. Germline CDR1 SGHTA, CDR2 FQGNSA. Germline trimming cut 4 bases from V and 2 bases from J; bases unmatched to any gene: 10. The CDR3 is 16 amino acids. The DNA for the CDR3 is TGTGCCAGCAGCTCCCCCAGGGGGGGAATAAACTATGGCTACACCTTC. Translated: CASSSPRGGINYGYTF.

This clonotype showed up many times. The chain uses TRBV12-5 and TRBJ2-2, with TRBD2 matching 9 bases. The germline V gene has CDR1 LGHNT and CDR2 FRNRAP. J lost 1 base, V lost 3 bases, and 3 bases had no gene match. The CDR3 spans 16 residues. CDR3 DNA sequence: TGTGCTAGTGGTTTTAGACTAGCGGAGAACACCGGGGAGCTGTTTTTT. Translation gives CASGFRLAENTGELFF.

The V gene is TRBV6-5, the J gene TRBJ2-5; 9 bases are shared with TRBD1. The CDR3 runs to 13 residues. Germline assignment: CDR1 MNHEY and CDR2 SVGAGI. The ends lost 6 bases at V and 7 bases at J; junction bases unmatched: 6. CDR3 sequence reads: CASRERQGGTQYF. The CDR3 DNA sequence: TGTGCCAGCAGAGAGAGACAGGGGGGGACCCAGTACTTC.

A few counts support this clonotype. The chain has TRBV6-6 and TRBJ1-1; D gene unclear. With 0 bases removed from V and 7 bases from J, the gap between germline ends came to 6 bases. In germline, CDR1 is MNHNY, CDR2 SVGAGI (reference sequence). This CDR3 comprises 12 residues. The chain's CDR3 is CASSYSLDEAFF. CDR3 in DNA: TGTGCCAGCAGTTACTCGCTGGATGAAGCTTTCTTT.

This clonotype was counted only a few times. J is TRBJ2-2 and V is TRBV11-2, with D possibly TRBD1 on 6 matching bases. The CDR3 consists of 15 residues. CDR1 is SGHAT and CDR2 is FQNNGV in the germline V gene. Trimming took 2 bases from V and 5 from J, leaving 12 bases between them. Here the CDR3 DNA reads TGTGCCAGCAGCTTAACTCGGCAGGGGACCGGGGAGCTGTTTTTT. Translation: CASSLTRQGTGELFF.

This clonotype has only a few counts. This sequence joins TRBV10-3 and TRBJ2-3, with a tentative D call TRBD1 (5 bases). The V and J ends lost 4 bases and 2 bases respectively, with 10 bases between them. Germline V lookup: CDR1 ENHRY, CDR2 SYGVKD. The CDR3 loop spans 14 amino acids. The CDR3 bases are TGTGCCATCAGTGGTTTCAGGGTCACAGATACGCAGTATTTT. This codes for CAISGFRVTDTQYF.